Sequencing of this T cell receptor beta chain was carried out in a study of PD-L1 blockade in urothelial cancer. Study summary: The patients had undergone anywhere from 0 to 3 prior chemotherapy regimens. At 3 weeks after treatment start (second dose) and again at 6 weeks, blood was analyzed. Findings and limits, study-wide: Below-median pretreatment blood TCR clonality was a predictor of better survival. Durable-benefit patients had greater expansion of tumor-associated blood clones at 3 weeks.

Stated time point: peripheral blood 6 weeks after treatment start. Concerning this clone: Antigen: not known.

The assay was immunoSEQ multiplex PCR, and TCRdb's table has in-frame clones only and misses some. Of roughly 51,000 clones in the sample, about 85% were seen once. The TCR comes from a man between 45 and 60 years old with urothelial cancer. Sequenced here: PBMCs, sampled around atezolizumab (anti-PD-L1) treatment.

Here the CDR3 reads CASSVAPTYEQYF. The DNA for the CDR3 is TGTGCCAGCAGCGTAGCTCCTACCTACGAGCAGTACTTC. The chain couples TRBV9 to TRBJ2-7; D is unresolved. V was cut by 0 bases and J by 2 bases, with 6 bases left in between. Germline CDR1 SGDLS, CDR2 YYNGEE. CDR3 length equals 13 residues.